The T cell receptor beta chain described here comes from a study of Graves' ophthalmopathy and Graves' hyperthyroidism. RNA transcripts yielded amplified TCR beta CDR3 regions. Investigators did first-round RT-PCR with HTBI primers, then second-round multiplex PCR. MiXCR, applied by TCRdb to the multiplex PCR reads, yields one record per CDR3 protein. The data contain 300,000 to 400,000 distinct CDR3 sequences, roughly 15% of them singletons. There are many counts of this clonotype. Germline CDR1 and CDR2: MNHEY and SVGAGI. Trimming removed 2 bases at V and 3 bases at J, with 8 bases between. This CDR3 comprises 13 residues.

What was sequenced was peripheral blood. The origin of this receptor is an adult woman with stable Graves' hyperthyroidism. The chain recombines TRBV6-5 with TRBJ2-7; D gene ambiguous. CDR3 sequence reads: CASSYDPNYEQYF. For the CDR3, the DNA is TGTGCCAGCAGTTACGACCCAAACTACGAGCAGTACTTC.